This passage covers 5 T cell receptor beta chains from one sample sequenced in a study of CXCR3-negative and CXCR3-positive naive CD8 T cells (dated 2019 in TCRdb). The sequencing machine was a NextSeq 550. The Human TCR Profiling Kit (MiLaboratory) was used to make UMI-labeled 5' RACE TRB cDNA libraries. TCRdb reprocessed the reads, so every CDR3 protein sequence counts as one entry and DNA is not shown. The sample's records list around 48,000 distinct CDR3 sequences. The top ten clonotypes cover approximately 15% of the sample. Sequenced: memory CD8+ T cells from blood. The cell subset or site label corresponds to: conventional CD8+ memory T cells (TMEM), sorted as controls. These receptors were taken from a human donor in good health. Some clones in this sample may be carry-over from other donors' samples.

V and J are TRBV18 and TRBJ2-7; lacking DNA, the TRBD1 call made by TCRdb goes unchecked. Germline-derived CDR1 and CDR2 are KGHSH and LQKENI. CDR3 size: 18 residues. CDR3 loop: CASSPLRPRTEEPYEQYF.

This chain uses TRBV24-1 with TRBJ2-7; the D call of TRBD1 rests on TCRdb alone, since no DNA is present to check it. CDR1 is KGHDR, CDR2 SFDVKD, per germline. The CDR3 contains 12 residues. CDR3: CATSDDSYEQYF.

This sequence joins TRBV28 and TRBJ2-7; TCRdb's assignment of TRBD1 cannot be checked, as there is no DNA. The CDR3 is 14 residues long. Germline V gives CDR1 MDHEN, CDR2 SYDVKM. The CDR3 sequence is CASSLGGDGYEQYF.

The chain joins TRBV15 to TRBJ1-5; the TRBD1 assignment by TCRdb is unverifiable without DNA. The CDR3 has 18 amino acids. Germline lookup yields CDR1 LNHNV and CDR2 YYDKDF (reference sequence). The CDR3 loop reads CATSGRDRDLLSNQPQHF.

V is TRBV4-1 and J is TRBJ1-2. CDR1 and CDR2 from the germline V gene are MGHRA and YSYEKL. This CDR3 is 11 amino acids long. CDR3 loop: CASSGPYGYTF.